The 10 T cell receptor beta chains below come from one sample, sequenced in a study of T-cell reconstitution after alpha-beta-depleted transplantation in children. Construction of the TCRbeta library involved unique molecular identifiers. Each CDR3 protein gets one entry after TCRdb re-called the PCR reads with MiXCR. The sample holds about 120,000 distinct CDR3 sequences, around 10% seen once. Sequencing used PBMCs, obtained before TCRalphabeta/CD19-depleted stem cell transplant. The receptors shown here come from a boy younger than 10 with acute lymphoblastic leukemia, due to receive a stem cell transplant.

The chain links TRBV24-1 to TRBJ2-7; a possible D gene is TRBD1 (6 bases). The CDR3 has 13 residues. V lost 2 bases, J lost 4 bases, and 8 bases lay in between. CDR1 and CDR2 from the germline V gene are KGHDR and SFDVKD. The DNA for the CDR3 is TGTGCCACCAGTGATTCAAGGGGGTACGAGCAGTACTTC. This gives the protein CATSDSRGYEQYF.

The chain links TRBV25-1 to TRBJ2-1; TRBD1 aligns across 9 bases. The CDR3 is made up of 18 amino acids. V gave up 6 bases and J gave up 2 bases; unmatched junction bases: 14. Germline assignment: CDR1 MGHDK and CDR2 SYGVNS. This chain's CDR3 is CASSPPSGTGFAYNEQFF. The CDR3 DNA reads as TGTGCCAGCAGCCCCCCCTCCGGGACAGGGTTTGCCTACAATGAGCAGTTCTTC.

The V gene is TRBV12-3 or TRBV12-4, the J gene TRBJ2-1; TRBD1 is a possible D gene (6 bases). Trimming shortened V by 3 bases and J by 3 bases, and 9 bases separated the two germline ends. This CDR3 has 14 amino acids. The CDR3 loop is CASSLDSDYNEQFF. The CDR3 DNA is TGTGCCAGCAGTTTGGACAGCGACTACAATGAGCAGTTCTTC.

The chain joins TRBV27 to TRBJ2-6, with a possible D match to TRBD1 (7 bases). The CDR3 extends over 18 amino acids. The V gene lost 1 base and the J gene lost 0 bases, with 13 bases spanning the gap. The germline CDR1 and CDR2 sequences are MNHEY and SMNVEV (reference sequence). This CDR3 is CASSLFGGGISGANVLTF. CDR3 nucleotide sequence: TGTGCCAGCAGTTTATTCGGAGGGGGCATCTCTGGGGCCAACGTCCTGACTTTC.

This clonotype was detected only a few times. The V call is TRBV10-2, the J call TRBJ2-7; no reliable D call. The CDR3 contains 16 residues. V lost 3 bases and J 1 base, leaving 16 bases between the germline ends. Germline V lookup: CDR1 WSHSY, CDR2 SAAADI. This CDR3 is CASSDNLGLKSYEQYF. The CDR3, as DNA: TGCGCCAGCAGTGATAATTTAGGGTTGAAATCCTACGAGCAGTACTTC.

V usage is TRBV7-2 and J usage is TRBJ2-7; D not certain. The CDR3 is made up of 14 amino acids. Looked up from germline, CDR1 is SGHTA and CDR2 is FQGNSA. Trimming took 5 bases from V and 2 from J, leaving 13 bases between them. In DNA form, the CDR3 reads TGTGCCAGCAGCCCACGGACGGTTGCCTACGAGCAGTACTTC. Protein: CASSPRTVAYEQYF.

This clonotype was seen repeatedly, ten times or more. The chain combines TRBV4-1 with TRBJ2-3; D is possibly TRBD2 (7 bases). Between the trimmed V and J ends, which lost 0 bases and 0 bases, there was a span of 13 bases. Germline CDR1 reads MGHRA; CDR2 reads YSYEKL. CDR3 length equals 17 residues. CDR3 in DNA: TGCGCCAGCAGCCAAGAGGGGGCTAGCGGTAGCACAGATACGCAGTATTTT. Translated: CASSQEGASGSTDTQYF.

This clonotype turned up a few times. The chain combines TRBV7-8 with TRBJ2-2; possible D gene TRBD2, 6 bases. The CDR3 extends over 16 amino acids. Between the trimmed V and J ends, which lost 3 bases and 0 bases, there was a span of 11 bases. Germline values: CDR1 SGHVS, CDR2 FQNEAQ. The CDR3, as DNA: TGTGCCAGCAGCTTCATGGGACTTCCGAACACCGGGGAGCTGTTTTTT. Residues: CASSFMGLPNTGELFF.

CDR3 sequence: CASSFLPGQGAAGANVLTF. CDR3 DNA: TGCGCCAGCAGCTTTCTACCGGGACAGGGGGCTGCAGGGGCCAACGTCCTGACTTTC. V gene TRBV5-1 combines with J gene TRBJ2-6, with TRBD1 matching over 12 bases. V lost 2 bases to trimming and J lost 4 bases; unmatched junction nucleotides: 10. Germline V gene sequence: CDR1 SGHRS, CDR2 YFSETQ. The CDR3 spans 19 residues.

This clonotype came up a few times. The genes are TRBV5-1 and TRBJ2-2; D possibly corresponds to TRBD2 (7 bases). Germline assignment: CDR1 SGHRS and CDR2 YFSETQ. V dropped 0 bases and J dropped 4 bases, with 13 bases sitting between them. The CDR3 runs to 16 residues. The chain's CDR3 is CASSLEGGGLTGELFF. The DNA of the CDR3 is TGCGCCAGCAGCTTGGAAGGGGGGGGACTCACCGGGGAGCTGTTTTTT.